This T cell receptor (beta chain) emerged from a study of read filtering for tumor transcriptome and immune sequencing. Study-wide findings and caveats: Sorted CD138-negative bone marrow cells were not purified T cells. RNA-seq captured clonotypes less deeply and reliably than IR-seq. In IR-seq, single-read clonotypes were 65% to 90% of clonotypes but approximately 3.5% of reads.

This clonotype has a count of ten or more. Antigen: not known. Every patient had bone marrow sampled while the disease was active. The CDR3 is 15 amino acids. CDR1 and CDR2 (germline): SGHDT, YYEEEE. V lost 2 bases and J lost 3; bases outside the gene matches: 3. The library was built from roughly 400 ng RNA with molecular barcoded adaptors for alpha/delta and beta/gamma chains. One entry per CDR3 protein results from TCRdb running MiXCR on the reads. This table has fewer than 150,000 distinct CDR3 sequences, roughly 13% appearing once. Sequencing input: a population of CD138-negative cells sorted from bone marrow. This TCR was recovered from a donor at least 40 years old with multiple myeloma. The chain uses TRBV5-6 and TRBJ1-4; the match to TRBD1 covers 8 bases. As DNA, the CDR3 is TGTGCCAGCAGCTTTTCGACAGGGGCTAATGAAAAACTGTTTTTT. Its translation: CASSFSTGANEKLFF.